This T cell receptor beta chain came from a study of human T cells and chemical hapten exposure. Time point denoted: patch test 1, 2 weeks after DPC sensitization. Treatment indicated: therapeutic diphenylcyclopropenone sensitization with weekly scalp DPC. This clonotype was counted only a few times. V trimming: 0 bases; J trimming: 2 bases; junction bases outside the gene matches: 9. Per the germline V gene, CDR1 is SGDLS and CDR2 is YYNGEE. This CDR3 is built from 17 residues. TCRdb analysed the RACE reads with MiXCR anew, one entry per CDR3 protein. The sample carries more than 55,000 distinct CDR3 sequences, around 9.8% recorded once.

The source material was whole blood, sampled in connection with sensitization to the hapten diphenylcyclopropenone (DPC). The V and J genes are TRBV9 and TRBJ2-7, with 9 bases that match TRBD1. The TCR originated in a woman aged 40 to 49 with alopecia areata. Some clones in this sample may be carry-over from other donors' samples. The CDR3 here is CASSVGYRDRETYEQYF. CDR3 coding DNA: TGTGCCAGCAGCGTAGGTTACCGGGACAGGGAAACCTACGAGCAGTACTTC.